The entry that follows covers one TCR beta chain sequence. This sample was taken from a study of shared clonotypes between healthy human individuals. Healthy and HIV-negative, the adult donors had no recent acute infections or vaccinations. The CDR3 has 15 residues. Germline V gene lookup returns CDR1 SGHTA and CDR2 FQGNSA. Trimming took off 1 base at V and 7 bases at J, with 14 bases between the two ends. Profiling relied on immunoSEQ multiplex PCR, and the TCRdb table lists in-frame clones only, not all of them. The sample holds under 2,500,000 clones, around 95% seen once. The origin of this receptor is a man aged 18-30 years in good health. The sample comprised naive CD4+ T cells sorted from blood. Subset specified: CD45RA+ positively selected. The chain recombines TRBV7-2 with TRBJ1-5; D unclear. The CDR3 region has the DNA TGTGCCAGCAGCTTAGGTGGGCCATCCCCGCAGCCCCAGCATTTT. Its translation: CASSLGGPSPQPQHF.